This entry concerns a single T cell receptor (beta chain). Its target is not known. This specimen comes from a study of graft-versus-host responses after intestinal transplantation. Study background: Multivisceral, liver-intestinal, or isolated intestinal transplants were given to recipients. Induction using anti-thymocyte globulin, followed by tacrolimus and steroids for 2 to 4 years, was given to all recipients.

Libraries were prepared by immunoSEQ multiplex PCR; TCRdb keeps only in-frame clonotypes and omits some of them. The table shows approximately 130,000 clones, with roughly 92% occurring only once. Study results and limitations: Peak GvH clone levels in circulation were associated with early post-transplant HvG declines. GvH clones were identified in recipient marrow, with some first appearing in ileum or blood.

The J segment lost 1 base and the V segment lost 4 bases, leaving 5 bases of the junction unmatched. Germline-derived CDR1 and CDR2 are SNHLY and FYNNEI. The CDR3 totals 16 residues. This receptor was obtained from a human donor who received an intestinal transplant. V is TRBV2 and J is TRBJ2-5, with 11 bases lining up with TRBD2. The sequenced sample was unstimulated CD4+ T cells sorted from spleen or lymph node cells, obtained before intestinal transplant. The CDR3 reads CASSGRLAGLQETQYF. In DNA form, the CDR3 reads TGTGCCAGCAGTGGGCGACTAGCGGGACTCCAAGAGACCCAGTACTTC.